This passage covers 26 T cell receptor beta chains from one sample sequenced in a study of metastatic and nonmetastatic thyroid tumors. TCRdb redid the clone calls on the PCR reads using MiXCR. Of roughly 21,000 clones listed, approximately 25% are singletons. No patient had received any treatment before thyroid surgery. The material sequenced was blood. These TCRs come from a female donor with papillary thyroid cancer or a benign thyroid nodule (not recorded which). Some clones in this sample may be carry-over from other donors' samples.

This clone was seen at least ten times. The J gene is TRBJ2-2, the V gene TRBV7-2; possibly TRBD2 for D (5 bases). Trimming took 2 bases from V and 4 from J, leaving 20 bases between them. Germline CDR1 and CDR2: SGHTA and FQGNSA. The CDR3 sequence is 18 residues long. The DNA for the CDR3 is TGTGCCAGCAGCTTAATGGCGGCTCGCCGGGGTTCCACCGGGGAGCTGTTTTTT. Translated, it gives CASSLMAARRGSTGELFF. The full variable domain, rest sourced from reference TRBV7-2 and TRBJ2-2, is GAGVSQSPSNKVTEKGKDVELRCDPISGHTALYWYRQSLGQGLEFLIYFQGNSAPDKSGLPSDRFSAERTGGSVSTLTIQRTQQEDSAVYLCASSLMAARRGSTGELFFGEGSRLTVL.

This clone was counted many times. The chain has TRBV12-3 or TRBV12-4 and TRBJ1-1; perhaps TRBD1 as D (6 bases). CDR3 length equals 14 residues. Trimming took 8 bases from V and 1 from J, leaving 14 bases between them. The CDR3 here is CASGTKGGNTEAFF. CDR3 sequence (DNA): TGTGCCAGCGGAACGAAAGGGGGGAACACTGAAGCTTTCTTT.

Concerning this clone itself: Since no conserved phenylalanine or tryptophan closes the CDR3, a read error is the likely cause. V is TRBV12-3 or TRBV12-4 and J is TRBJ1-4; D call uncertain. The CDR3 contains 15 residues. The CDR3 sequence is CDSSPSKETNEKLFL. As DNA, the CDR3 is TGTGACAGCAGTCCCAGCAAAGAGACTAATGAAAAACTGTTTTTA.

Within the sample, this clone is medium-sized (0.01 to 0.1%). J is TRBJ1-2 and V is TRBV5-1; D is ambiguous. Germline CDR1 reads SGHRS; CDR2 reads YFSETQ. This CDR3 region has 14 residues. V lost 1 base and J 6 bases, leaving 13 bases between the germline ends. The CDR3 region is CASSLIPVRDGYTF. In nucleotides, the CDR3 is TGCGCCAGCAGCTTGATCCCCGTTCGAGATGGCTACACCTTC.

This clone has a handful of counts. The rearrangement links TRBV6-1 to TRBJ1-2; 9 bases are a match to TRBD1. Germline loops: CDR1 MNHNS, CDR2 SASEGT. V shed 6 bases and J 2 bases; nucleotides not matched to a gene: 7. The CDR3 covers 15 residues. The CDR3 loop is CASSKGDRGNYGYTF. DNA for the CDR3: TGTGCCAGCAGCAAAGGTGACAGGGGGAACTATGGCTACACCTTC.

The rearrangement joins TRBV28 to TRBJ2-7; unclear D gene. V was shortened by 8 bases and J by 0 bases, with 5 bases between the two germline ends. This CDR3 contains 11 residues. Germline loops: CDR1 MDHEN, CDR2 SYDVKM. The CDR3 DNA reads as TGTGCCAGCTCCAGCTCCTACGAGCAGTACTTC. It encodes CASSSSYEQYF.

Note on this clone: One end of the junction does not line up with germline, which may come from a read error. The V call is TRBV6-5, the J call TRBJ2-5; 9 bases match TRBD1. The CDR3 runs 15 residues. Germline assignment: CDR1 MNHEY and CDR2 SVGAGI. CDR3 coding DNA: TGTCCCAGCAGTTACTCCCGGGACAGGGTCGAGACCCTGGACTTC. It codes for CPSSYSRDRVETLDF.

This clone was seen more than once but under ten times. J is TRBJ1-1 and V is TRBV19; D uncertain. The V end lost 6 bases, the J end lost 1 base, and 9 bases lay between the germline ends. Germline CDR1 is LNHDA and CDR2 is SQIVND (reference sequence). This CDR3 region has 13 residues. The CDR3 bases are TGTGCCAGTAGCCCCTCAGGGAACACTGAAGCTTTCTTT. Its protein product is CASSPSGNTEAFF.

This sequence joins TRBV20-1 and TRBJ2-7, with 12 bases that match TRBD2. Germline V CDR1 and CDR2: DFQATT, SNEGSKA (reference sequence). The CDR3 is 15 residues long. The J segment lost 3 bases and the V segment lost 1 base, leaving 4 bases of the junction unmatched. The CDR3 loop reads CSARGTSGKFYEQYF. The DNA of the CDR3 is TGCAGTGCTAGAGGGACTAGCGGGAAATTCTACGAGCAGTACTTC.

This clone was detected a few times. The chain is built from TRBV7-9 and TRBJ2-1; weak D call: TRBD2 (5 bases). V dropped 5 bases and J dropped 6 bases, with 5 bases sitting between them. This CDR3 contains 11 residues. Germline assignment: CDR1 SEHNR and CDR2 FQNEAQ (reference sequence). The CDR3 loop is CASSGLNEQFF. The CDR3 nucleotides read TGTGCCAGCAGCGGACTCAATGAGCAGTTCTTC.

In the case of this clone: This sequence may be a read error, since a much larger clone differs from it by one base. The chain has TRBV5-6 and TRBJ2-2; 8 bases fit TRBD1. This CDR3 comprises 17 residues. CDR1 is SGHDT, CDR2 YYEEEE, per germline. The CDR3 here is CASSFLMTGEKVREPFF. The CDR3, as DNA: TGTGCCAGCAGCTTCTTAATGACAGGGGAGAAGGTCCGGGAGCCGTTTTTT.

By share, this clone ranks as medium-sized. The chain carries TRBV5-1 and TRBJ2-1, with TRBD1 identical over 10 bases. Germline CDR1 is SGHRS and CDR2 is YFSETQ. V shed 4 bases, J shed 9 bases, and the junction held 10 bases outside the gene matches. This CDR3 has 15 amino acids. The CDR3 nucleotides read TGCGCCAGCAGCCAGGACAGGGGGTTCGGGGTTGAGCAGTTCTTC. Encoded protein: CASSQDRGFGVEQFF.

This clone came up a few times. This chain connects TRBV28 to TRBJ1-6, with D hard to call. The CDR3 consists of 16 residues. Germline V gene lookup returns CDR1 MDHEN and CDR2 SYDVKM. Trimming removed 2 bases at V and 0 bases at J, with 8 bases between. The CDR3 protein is CASSLVPISYNSPLHF. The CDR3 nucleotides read TGTGCCAGCAGTTTAGTGCCAATCTCCTATAATTCACCCCTCCACTTT.

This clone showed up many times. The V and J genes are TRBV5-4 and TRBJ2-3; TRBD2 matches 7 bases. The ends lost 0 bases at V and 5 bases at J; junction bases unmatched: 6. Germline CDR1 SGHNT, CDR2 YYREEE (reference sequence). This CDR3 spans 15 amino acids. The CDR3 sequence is CASSLESSGRDTQYF. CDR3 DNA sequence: TGTGCCAGCAGCTTGGAGTCTAGCGGAAGAGATACGCAGTATTTT.

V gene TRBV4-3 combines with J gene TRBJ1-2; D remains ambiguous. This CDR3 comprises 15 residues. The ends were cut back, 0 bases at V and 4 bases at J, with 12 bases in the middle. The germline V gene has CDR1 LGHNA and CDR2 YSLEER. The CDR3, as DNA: TGCGCCAGCAGCCAAGATACTCCCGCGGCCTATGGCTACACCTTC. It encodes CASSQDTPAAYGYTF.

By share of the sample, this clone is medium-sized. The CDR3 nucleotides are TGTGCCAGCATCAGGACAGTACTCGGGAGGGCCCGGGACAATGAGCAGTTCTTC. Residues: CASIRTVLGRARDNEQFF. This rearrangement joins TRBV28 to TRBJ2-1, with TRBD2 matching over 8 bases. The CDR3 consists of 18 residues. V gave up 7 bases and J gave up 5 bases; unmatched junction bases: 19. Germline V lookup: CDR1 MDHEN, CDR2 SYDVKM.

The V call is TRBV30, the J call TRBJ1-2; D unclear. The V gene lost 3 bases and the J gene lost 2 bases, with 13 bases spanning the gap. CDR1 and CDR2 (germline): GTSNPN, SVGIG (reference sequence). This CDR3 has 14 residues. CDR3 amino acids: CAWSVTGRNYGYTF. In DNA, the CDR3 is TGTGCCTGGAGCGTGACCGGACGGAACTATGGCTACACCTTC. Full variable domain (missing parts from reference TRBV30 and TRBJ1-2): SQTIHQWPATLVQPVGSPLSLECTVEGTSNPNLYWYRQAAGRGLQLLFYSVGIGQISSEVPQNLSASRPQDRQFILSSKKLLLSDSGFYLCAWSVTGRNYGYTFGSGTRLTVV.

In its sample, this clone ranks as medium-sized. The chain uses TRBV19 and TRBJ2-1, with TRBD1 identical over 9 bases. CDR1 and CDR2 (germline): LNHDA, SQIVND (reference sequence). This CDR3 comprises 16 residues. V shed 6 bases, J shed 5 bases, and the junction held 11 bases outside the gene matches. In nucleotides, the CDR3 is TGTGCCAGTAGATCTCAGGACAGGGGAAGGCACAATGAGCAGTTCTTC. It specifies CASRSQDRGRHNEQFF.

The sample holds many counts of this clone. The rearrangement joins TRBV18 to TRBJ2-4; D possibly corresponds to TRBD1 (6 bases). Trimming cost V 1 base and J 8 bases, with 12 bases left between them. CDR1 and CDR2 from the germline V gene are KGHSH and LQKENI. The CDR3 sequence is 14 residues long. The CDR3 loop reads CASSPLLQGYIQYF. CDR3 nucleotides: TGTGCCAGCTCACCACTACTACAGGGATACATTCAGTACTTC.

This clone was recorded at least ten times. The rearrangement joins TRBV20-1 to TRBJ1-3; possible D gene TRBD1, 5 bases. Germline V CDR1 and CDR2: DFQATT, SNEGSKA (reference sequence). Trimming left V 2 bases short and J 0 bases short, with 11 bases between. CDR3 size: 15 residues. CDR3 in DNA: TGCAGTGCTAGATATGGAGGGGTCTCTGGAAACACCATATATTTT. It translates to CSARYGGVSGNTIYF.

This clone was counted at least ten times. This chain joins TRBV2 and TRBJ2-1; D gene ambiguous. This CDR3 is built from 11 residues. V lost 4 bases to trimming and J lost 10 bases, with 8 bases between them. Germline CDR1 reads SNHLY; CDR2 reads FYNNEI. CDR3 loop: CASSGYWEQFF. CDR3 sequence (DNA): TGTGCCAGCAGTGGATATTGGGAGCAGTTCTTC. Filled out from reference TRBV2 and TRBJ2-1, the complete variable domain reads EPEVTQTPSHQVTQMGQEVILRCVPISNHLYFYWYRQILGQKVEFLVSFYNNEISEKSEIFDDQFSVERPDGSNFTLKIRSTKLEDSAMYFCASSGYWEQFFGPGTRLTVL.

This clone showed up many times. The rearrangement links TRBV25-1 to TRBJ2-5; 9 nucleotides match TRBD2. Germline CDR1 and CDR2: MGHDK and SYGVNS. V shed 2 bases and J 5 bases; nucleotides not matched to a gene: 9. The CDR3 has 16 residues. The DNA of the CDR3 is TGTGCCAGCAGTGAAGGAGGTAGCGGGAGCCGTGAGACCCAGTACTTC. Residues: CASSEGGSGSRETQYF.

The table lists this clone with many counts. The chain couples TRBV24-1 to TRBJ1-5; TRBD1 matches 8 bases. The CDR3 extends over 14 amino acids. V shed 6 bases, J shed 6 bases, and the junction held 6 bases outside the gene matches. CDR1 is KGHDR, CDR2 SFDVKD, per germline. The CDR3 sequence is CATSTGGGSQPQHF. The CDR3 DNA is TGTGCCACCAGTACAGGGGGTGGGAGTCAGCCCCAGCATTTT.

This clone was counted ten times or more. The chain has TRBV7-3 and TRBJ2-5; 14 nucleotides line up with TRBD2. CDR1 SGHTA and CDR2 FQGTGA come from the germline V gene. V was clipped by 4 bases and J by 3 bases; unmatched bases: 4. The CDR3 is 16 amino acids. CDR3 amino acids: CASSSGLAGVEETQYF. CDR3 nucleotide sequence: TGTGCCAGCAGCTCGGGACTAGCGGGAGTGGAAGAGACCCAGTACTTC. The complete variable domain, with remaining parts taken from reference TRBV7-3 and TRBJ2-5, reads GAGVSQTPSNKVTEKGKYVELRCDPISGHTALYWYRQSLGQGPEFLIYFQGTGAADDSGLPNDRFFAVRPEGSVSTLKIQRTERGDSAVYLCASSSGLAGVEETQYFGPGTRLLVL.

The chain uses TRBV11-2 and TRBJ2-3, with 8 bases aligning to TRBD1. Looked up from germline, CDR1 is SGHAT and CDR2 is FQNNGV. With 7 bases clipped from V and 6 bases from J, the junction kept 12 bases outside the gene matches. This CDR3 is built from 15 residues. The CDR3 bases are TGTGCCAGCACCCTCCCGGACAGGGTGGCCGATACGCAGTATTTT. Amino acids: CASTLPDRVADTQYF.

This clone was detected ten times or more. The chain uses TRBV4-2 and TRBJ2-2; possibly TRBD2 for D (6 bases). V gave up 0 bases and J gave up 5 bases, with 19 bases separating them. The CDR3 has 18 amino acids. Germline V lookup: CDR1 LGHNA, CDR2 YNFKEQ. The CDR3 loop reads CASSQDGMVGGGTGELFF. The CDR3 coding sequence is TGTGCCAGCAGCCAAGATGGGATGGTGGGGGGAGGAACCGGGGAGCTGTTTTTT.